A selection of T cell receptor beta chains follows, all from one sample in a study of T cells in localized non-small cell lung cancer. This table comes from immunoSEQ multiplex PCR, and its TCRdb copy is limited to in-frame clones, with some not included. Of under 35,000 clones in the sample, around 80% were seen once. Sequenced material: peripheral blood, taken before any cancer treatment. The receptor source for this set is a male donor older than 55 with stage III squamous cell lung carcinoma. CDR3s include the opening cysteine and the closing phenylalanine or tryptophan. The order of the fields is CDR3 length, J gene, D gene, V gene, CDR3 protein. A D gene is named only where the DNA matches it firmly.

length: 16; J: TRBJ1-2; D: TRBD1; V: TRBV28; CDR3: CASSLAYLQGLGGYTF
length: 16; J: TRBJ2-1; D: NA; V: TRBV11-3; CDR3: CASSLDGLTRDNEQFF
length: 14; J: TRBJ2-3; D: NA; V: TRBV2; CDR3: CASSASASVATQYF
length: 14; J: TRBJ1-5; D: TRBD1; V: TRBV7-2; CDR3: CASSLGTGSKPQHF
length: 16; J: TRBJ2-5; D: NA; V: TRBV10-3; CDR3: CAISESILVLGETQYF
length: 15; J: TRBJ1-2; D: TRBD1; V: TRBV27; CDR3: CASSLTGDGRKDYTF
length: 18; J: TRBJ2-6; D: NA; V: TRBV5-1; CDR3: CASSWDLVWGSGANVLTF
length: 17; J: TRBJ2-5; D: NA; V: TRBV9; CDR3: CASSVATRVVGQETQYF
length: 14; J: TRBJ2-6; D: TRBD2; V: TRBV19; CDR3: CASSAGVGANVLTF
length: 14; J: TRBJ2-1; D: TRBD1; V: TRBV12-5; CDR3: CASGLGQGSHEQFF
length: 16; J: TRBJ1-6; D: NA; V: TRBV27; CDR3: CASSLSWALPNSPLHF
length: 13; J: TRBJ1-2; D: NA; V: TRBV4-2; CDR3: CASSQGSAAGYTF
length: 15; J: TRBJ2-5; D: NA; V: TRBV7-2; CDR3: CASSRDLASQETQYF
length: 14; J: TRBJ1-2; D: NA; V: TRBV25-1; CDR3: CASSDPGTNYGYTF
length: 13; J: TRBJ1-3; D: TRBD1; V: TRBV5-1; CDR3: CASSWDREGTIYF
length: 15; J: TRBJ1-2; D: NA; V: TRBV5-1; CDR3: CASSLAIGVDYGYTF
length: 18; J: TRBJ2-1; D: TRBD2; V: TRBV7-2; CDR3: CASSLGPSGGPQGNEQFF
length: 14; J: TRBJ2-3; D: NA; V: TRBV9; CDR3: CASSSLGSTDTQYF
length: 15; J: TRBJ2-7; D: TRBD1; V: TRBV19; CDR3: CASSSQRTGDYEQYF
length: 14; J: TRBJ2-7; D: NA; V: TRBV5-5; CDR3: CASSLVAPPYEQYF
length: 15; J: TRBJ2-2; D: TRBD1; V: TRBV6-5; CDR3: CASKYRGTNTGELFF
length: 12; J: TRBJ1-1; D: NA; V: TRBV7-9; CDR3: CASMRANTEAFF
length: 17; J: TRBJ1-4; D: NA; V: TRBV7-2; CDR3: CASSLVRIQGHNEKLFF
length: 15; J: TRBJ1-5; D: NA; V: TRBV30; CDR3: CAWSEWDGFNQPQHF
length: 14; J: TRBJ1-5; D: NA; V: TRBV9; CDR3: CASSVTGDNQPQHF
length: 16; J: TRBJ2-7; D: NA; V: TRBV4-3; CDR3: CASSQEARSRLREQYF
length: 15; J: TRBJ1-1; D: TRBD1; V: TRBV7-9; CDR3: CASSLQITGGTEAFF
length: 14; J: TRBJ1-6; D: NA; V: TRBV2; CDR3: CASSGTVGISPLHF
length: 12; J: TRBJ2-3; D: NA; V: TRBV5-1; CDR3: CASSSQSDTQYF
length: 15; J: TRBJ1-1; D: NA; V: TRBV19; CDR3: CASSFRTTGNTEAFF
length: 15; J: TRBJ2-7; D: TRBD1; V: TRBV6-5; CDR3: CASSYRTGSSYEQYF
length: 14; J: TRBJ1-2; D: NA; V: TRBV9; CDR3: CASSVYGEGYGYTF
length: 13; J: TRBJ1-1; D: NA; V: TRBV6-5; CDR3: CASSHQSLGEAFF
length: 12; J: TRBJ2-4; D: NA; V: TRBV6-5; CDR3: CASSYEGDIQYF
length: 15; J: TRBJ2-1; D: NA; V: TRBV5-8; CDR3: CASSFHRGADNEQFF
length: 15; J: TRBJ1-1; D: NA; V: TRBV7-9; CDR3: CASSPWDLMNTEAFF
length: 12; J: TRBJ2-1; D: NA; V: TRBV5-8; CDR3: CASSLEGNEQFF
length: 14; J: TRBJ1-4; D: TRBD1; V: TRBV5-6; CDR3: CASSTRGLREKLFF
length: 15; J: TRBJ1-4; D: TRBD1; V: TRBV7-2; CDR3: CASSLVGRGGEKLFF
length: 16; J: TRBJ2-2; D: TRBD1; V: TRBV5-4; CDR3: CASSRDRVTVSGELFF
length: 11; J: TRBJ2-1; D: NA; V: TRBV19; CDR3: CASSMTSSWFF
length: 14; J: TRBJ1-1; D: TRBD1; V: TRBV11-3; CDR3: CASSSGQGNTEAFF
length: 11; J: TRBJ1-3; D: NA; V: TRBV9; CDR3: CASNCSNTIYF
length: 16; J: TRBJ2-5; D: TRBD2; V: TRBV5-1; CDR3: CASSWGLAGGSETQYF